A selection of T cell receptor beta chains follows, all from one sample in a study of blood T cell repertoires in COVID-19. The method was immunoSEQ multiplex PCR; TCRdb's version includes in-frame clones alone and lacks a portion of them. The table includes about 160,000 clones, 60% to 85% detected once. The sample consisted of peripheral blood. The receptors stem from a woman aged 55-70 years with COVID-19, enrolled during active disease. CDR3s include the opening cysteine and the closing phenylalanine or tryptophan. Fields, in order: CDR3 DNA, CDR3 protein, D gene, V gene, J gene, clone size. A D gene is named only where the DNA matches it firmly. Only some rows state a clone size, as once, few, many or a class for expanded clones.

TGTGCCAGTAGTGAGACAGGGGATAGCAATCAGCCCCAGCATTTT,CASSETGDSNQPQHF,TRBD1,TRBV19,TRBJ1-5,once
TGTGCCAGCAGCGGCCCCCAAGCCGGGACAGGGGGGAACGGGGAGCTGTTTTTT,CASSGPQAGTGGNGELFF,TRBD1,TRBV7-3,TRBJ2-2,few
TGTGCCAGCAGCTTAGGGTACAGCGGGAAGATCAATGAGCAGTTCTTC,CASSLGYSGKINEQFF,TRBD2,TRBV7-8,TRBJ2-1,.
TGTGCCACCAGTGGCAGGGATCATGAAAAACTGTTTTTT,CATSGRDHEKLFF,.,TRBV24-1,TRBJ1-4,.
TGCAGCGCGCTGGGAGGGGCTACCTACGAGCAGTACTTC,CSALGGATYEQYF,TRBD2,TRBV29-1,TRBJ2-7,.
TGTGCCAGCAGCCGGGACAGGGCCTCCAATGAGCAGTTCTTC,CASSRDRASNEQFF,TRBD1,TRBV14,TRBJ2-1,.
TGTGCCAGCAGCAAAAGCGGGGGGGCCGGGAATACGCAGTATTTT,CASSKSGGAGNTQYF,TRBD2,TRBV7-9,TRBJ2-3,.
TGTGCCAGCAGTACGTTAGATCACCCCTCCTACAATGAGCAGTTCTTC,CASSTLDHPSYNEQFF,.,TRBV11-2,TRBJ2-1,.
TGTGCCAGCTCGAAAAGCGGGAGGGCAGGCGAGCAGTACTTC,CASSKSGRAGEQYF,TRBD2,TRBV6-5,TRBJ2-7,.
TGTGCCAGCAGCCCCCGGGAGGATACGCAGTATTTT,CASSPREDTQYF,.,TRBV9,TRBJ2-3,.
TGTGCCAGCAGCGGAACTAGGGATGGGACCCAGTACTTC,CASSGTRDGTQYF,.,TRBV13,TRBJ2-5,.
TGTGCCAGCAGTTTCCGACTAGCGGGGGGCGCAGATACGCAGTATTTT,CASSFRLAGGADTQYF,TRBD2,TRBV6-5,TRBJ2-3,.
TGTGCCAGCAGCCCAGGGGAGGGGGGGCTAGAGACCCAGTACTTC,CASSPGEGGLETQYF,.,TRBV9,TRBJ2-5,.
TGTGCCAGCAGTTACACAGCGGGGGGGGGTGAGACCCAGTACTTC,CASSYTAGGGETQYF,TRBD2,TRBV6-5,TRBJ2-5,.
TGTGCCAGCAGCTTCGGGACAGGGGCAGATACGCAGTATTTT,CASSFGTGADTQYF,TRBD1,TRBV6-4,TRBJ2-3,.
TGCGCCAGCAGCTTAAGACTAGCGGGAGGGAACACCGGGGAGCTGTTTTTT,CASSLRLAGGNTGELFF,TRBD2,TRBV5-1,TRBJ2-2,.
TGTGCCAGCAGCCCGTACAGGAATAGCAATCAGCCCCAGCATTTT,CASSPYRNSNQPQHF,.,TRBV7-2,TRBJ1-5,once
TGTGCCAGCAGGAAGACAGGGTTTACTGGCTACACCTTC,CASRKTGFTGYTF,TRBD1,TRBV6-5,TRBJ1-2,once
TGTGCCAGCAGTTACTCGGGCCTCTCTGGAAACACCATATATTTT,CASSYSGLSGNTIYF,.,TRBV6-2/TRBV6-3,TRBJ1-3,.
TGTGCCAGCAGCTTGCGTAGGACTCCCCAGGGGGGTGAGCAGTTCTTC,CASSLRRTPQGGEQFF,.,TRBV5-6,TRBJ2-1,.
TGTGCCAGTAGTATACCGGGGGGCAATCAGCCCCAGCATTTT,CASSIPGGNQPQHF,.,TRBV19,TRBJ1-5,few
TGTGCCAGCAGCCCCCACCAGGGAAGTAAAGGCACCGGGGAGCTGTTTTTT,CASSPHQGSKGTGELFF,.,TRBV11-3,TRBJ2-2,.
TGTGCCGGTAGTAATCAGGGGATAAATCAGCCCCAGCATTTT,CAGSNQGINQPQHF,.,TRBV19,TRBJ1-5,.
TGCGCCAGCAGCTTGGACTTTGGCACAGATACGCAGTATTTT,CASSLDFGTDTQYF,.,TRBV5-1,TRBJ2-3,.
TGCGCCAGCAGCTTGCCCGGAAACATTCAGTACTTC,CASSLPGNIQYF,.,TRBV5-1,TRBJ2-4,once
TGTGCCAGCAGCCAAGCTGCGGGAGGCACAGATACGCAGTATTTT,CASSQAAGGTDTQYF,TRBD2,TRBV3-1/TRBV3-2,TRBJ2-3,.
TGCAGCGCCAGACTAAGCGGGGGCACAGATACGCAGTATTTT,CSARLSGGTDTQYF,TRBD2,TRBV29-1,TRBJ2-3,.
TGTGCCAGCAGTGAGTCCGGGGGAGAGTACAATGAGCAGTTCTTC,CASSESGGEYNEQFF,.,TRBV2,TRBJ2-1,few
TGTGCCAGCAGCTCACTAGGGGGGGACGAGCAGTACTTC,CASSSLGGDEQYF,.,TRBV11-2,TRBJ2-7,.
TGTGCCAGCAGCCCATGGGGACAGTCTAATTCACCCCTCCACTTT,CASSPWGQSNSPLHF,TRBD1,TRBV14,TRBJ1-6,.
TGTGCCAGCAGGGCGGGACAGCACAATGAGCAGTTCTTC,CASRAGQHNEQFF,.,TRBV6-6,TRBJ2-1,once
TGTGCCAGTAGCCCCCAGCACTCGAGGTACGAGCAGTACTTC,CASSPQHSRYEQYF,.,TRBV19,TRBJ2-7,.
TGTGCCAGCTCTCTAGACAGGGACAATGAAAAACTGTTTTTT,CASSLDRDNEKLFF,TRBD1,TRBV18,TRBJ1-4,.
TGTGCCAGCAGCTTAGTTTTGGACAGTAGCTCCTACAATGAGCAGTTCTTC,CASSLVLDSSSYNEQFF,.,TRBV7-2,TRBJ2-1,.
TGTGCCAGCAGCAAAGACAGGGGAAAAGAGACCCAGTACTTC,CASSKDRGKETQYF,TRBD1,TRBV11-1,TRBJ2-5,.
TGTGCCAGCCGTTCCTCTAGGGAGACTGAAGCTTTCTTT,CASRSSRETEAFF,.,TRBV6-5,TRBJ1-1,many